The 18 T cell receptor beta chains below all came from one sample that was sequenced in a study of cytomegalovirus exposure and HLA in healthy donors. The PCR used 60 Vbeta and 13 Jbeta primers. The protocol was immunoSEQ multiplex PCR, while the TCRdb copy is restricted to in-frame clones and leaves out a portion. Of about 110,000 clones listed, around 70% were seen once; the top ten hold 8.7%. The material sequenced was PBMCs. The receptors were gathered from a man aged 25-40 years in good health and CMV-seropositive.

The CDR3 region is CASSQDSTPGGTGLNTGELFF. The CDR3 DNA is TGCGCCAGCAGCCAAGATTCGACACCTGGGGGGACAGGGTTGAACACCGGGGAGCTGTTTTTT. The V and J genes are TRBV4-1 and TRBJ2-2; 9 bases are a match to TRBD1. Germline CDR1 is MGHRA and CDR2 is YSYEKL. This CDR3 spans 21 amino acids. Unmatched junction bases numbered 15, after V lost 0 bases and J lost 1 base.

The chain employs TRBV13 and TRBJ2-5; 7 bases are shared with TRBD1. The CDR3 extends over 14 amino acids. Germline V gives CDR1 PRHDT, CDR2 FYEKMQ (reference sequence). After removal of 5 bases from V and 5 bases from J, the junction contained 8 bases not matched to a gene. CDR3 nucleotide sequence: TGTGCCAGCAGCCCGACGACAGGGCCGGAGACCCAGTACTTC. Translating gives CASSPTTGPETQYF.

The chain has TRBV2 and TRBJ2-4; D may be TRBD1 (7 bases). Trimming took 6 bases from V and 1 from J, leaving 22 bases between them. Germline V gives CDR1 SNHLY, CDR2 FYNNEI. The CDR3 consists of 18 residues. The CDR3 sequence is CASREGQIRASAKNIQYF. CDR3 coding DNA: TGTGCCAGCAGGGAGGGACAGATCAGGGCTTCGGCCAAAAACATTCAGTACTTC.

The chain combines TRBV6-1 with TRBJ2-1, with D tentatively TRBD2 (5 bases). This CDR3 has 17 residues. Between the trimmed V and J ends, which lost 3 bases and 0 bases, there was a span of 15 bases. In germline, CDR1 is MNHNS, CDR2 SASEGT. For the CDR3, the DNA is TGTGCCAGCAGTGATCAGGTCCTTGGGAGCTCCTACAATGAGCAGTTCTTC. This sequence encodes CASSDQVLGSSYNEQFF.

The gene calls are TRBV7-6 and TRBJ2-1; 8 nucleotides agree with TRBD1. Germline CDR1 is SGHVS and CDR2 is FNYEAQ. The CDR3 totals 14 residues. V gave up 10 bases and J gave up 7 bases; unmatched junction bases: 12. CDR3 residues: CAIADTGGLNEQFF. CDR3 bases: TGTGCCATTGCAGATACAGGGGGTCTAAATGAGCAGTTCTTC. Full variable domain (remainder filled in from reference TRBV7-6 and TRBJ2-1): GAGVSQSPRYKVTKRGQDVALRCDPISGHVSLYWYRQALGQGPEFLTYFNYEAQQDKSGLPNDRFSAERPEGSISTLTIQRTEQRDSAMYRCAIADTGGLNEQFFGPGTRLTVL.

The genes are TRBV5-6 and TRBJ2-3; D is unresolved. V was cut by 0 bases and J by 1 base, with 3 bases left in between. CDR1 and CDR2 from the germline V gene are SGHDT and YYEEEE. CDR3 length equals 13 residues. The CDR3 nucleotides are TGTGCCAGCAGCTTGGGAGGCACAGATACGCAGTATTTT. This codes for CASSLGGTDTQYF.

The V gene is TRBV27, the J gene TRBJ1-2, with 9 bases aligning to TRBD1. In germline, CDR1 is MNHEY, CDR2 SMNVEV (reference sequence). The junction had 6 bases not matched to a gene; V was cut back by 4 bases and J by 6 bases. CDR3 length equals 14 residues. DNA of the CDR3: TGTGCCAGCAGTTATACAGGGGGCATGGATGGCTACACCTTC. It encodes CASSYTGGMDGYTF.

The rearrangement links TRBV4-1 to TRBJ2-7; D is unclear. Germline V lookup: CDR1 MGHRA, CDR2 YSYEKL. CDR3 length equals 12 residues. Trimming removed 0 bases from V and 5 bases from J, with 5 bases in between. The DNA of the CDR3 is TGCGCCAGCAGCCAAGATTTCGACGAGCAGTACTTC. This codes for CASSQDFDEQYF.

The J gene is TRBJ2-5, the V gene TRBV10-3, with TRBD1 matching over 9 bases. The DNA end favors TRBJ2-7, so the J call may be wrong. This CDR3 contains 14 residues. The V gene's germline CDR1 is ENHRY and CDR2 SYGVKD. CDR3 sequence (DNA): TGTGCCATCAGTGCCGACAGGGGGGGCTACGAGCAGTACTTC. This encodes CAISADRGGYEQYF.

This clone has only one observation. The CDR3 region is CASSYTRTEAFF. Written as DNA, the CDR3 is TGTGCCAGCAGCTATACGCGCACTGAAGCTTTCTTT. The chain carries TRBV11-3 and TRBJ1-1, with D uncertain. Germline V gene sequence: CDR1 SGHNT, CDR2 YENEEA. Trimming left V 4 bases short and J 4 bases short, with 7 bases between. The CDR3 is made up of 12 amino acids.

The chain joins TRBV6-4 to TRBJ1-6; possibly TRBD1 for D (6 bases). CDR1 is MRHNA, CDR2 SNTAGT, per germline. The V end lost 3 bases, the J end lost 6 bases, and 12 bases lay between the germline ends. CDR3 length equals 15 residues. In DNA, the CDR3 is TGTGCCAGCAGTGAGACAGGCGCCGGTAATTCACCCCTCCACTTT. Its protein is CASSETGAGNSPLHF.

This clone appeared a few times. The genes are TRBV2 and TRBJ2-5; 12 bases line up with TRBD2. J lost 5 bases, V lost 5 bases, and 9 bases had no gene match. The CDR3 contains 16 residues. The germline gives CDR1 SNHLY, CDR2 FYNNEI. The CDR3 DNA reads as TGTGCCAGCAGTAAAAGTCCGACTAGCGGGGGTGAGACCCAGTACTTC. Translating it yields CASSKSPTSGGETQYF.

The chain links TRBV5-1 to TRBJ2-3, with a tentative D call TRBD2 (5 bases). CDR3 length: 14 amino acids. The germline V and J ends were trimmed by 3 bases and 2 bases, with 10 bases remaining between them. The germline V gene has CDR1 SGHRS and CDR2 YFSETQ. Here the CDR3 reads CASSWGVLTDTQYF. The CDR3 bases are TGCGCCAGCAGCTGGGGAGTCCTCACAGATACGCAGTATTTT.

There are a few counts of this clone. The chain recombines TRBV10-1 with TRBJ2-7; D unclear. V dropped 4 bases and J dropped 4 bases, with 5 bases sitting between them. There are 11 residues in the CDR3. Per germline, CDR1 WNHNN and CDR2 SYGVQD (reference sequence). The CDR3 bases are TGCGCCAGCAGTGCCGGGTACGAGCAGTACGTC. This codes for CASSAGYEQYV.

The rearrangement uses TRBV2 and TRBJ2-3; 9 bases are shared with TRBD2. Per the germline V gene, CDR1 is SNHLY and CDR2 is FYNNEI. The CDR3 loop spans 16 amino acids. J gave up 4 bases and V 6 bases, and 11 bases lay outside the gene matches. CDR3 amino acids: CASRDPTGGGADTQYF. The CDR3 DNA follows: TGTGCCAGCAGGGACCCAACGGGCGGGGGGGCAGATACGCAGTATTTT.

The table lists this clone with a few counts. CDR3 loop: CARSLGGTSCYEQYV. Here the CDR3 DNA reads TGTGCCAGAAGCTTGGGGGGGACTAGCTGCTACGAGCAGTACGTC. The genes are TRBV5-3 and TRBJ2-7; 9 positions agree with TRBD2. TRBV5-3 is assigned to the ORF class and has an uncertain function. The CDR3 is made up of 15 amino acids. J was trimmed by 3 bases and V by 0 bases; bases with no gene match: 4.

In its sample, this clone was seen a few times. The chain employs TRBV7-2 and TRBJ1-4, with a tentative D call TRBD1 (6 bases). CDR1 is SGHTA and CDR2 is FQGNSA in the germline V gene. The CDR3 length is 15 residues. V dropped 1 base and J dropped 2 bases, with 8 bases sitting between them. CDR3 region: CASSLVGATNEKLFF. As DNA, the CDR3 is TGTGCCAGCAGCTTAGTGGGGGCCACTAATGAAAAACTGTTTTTT.

The rearrangement joins TRBV19 to TRBJ2-3; 8 nucleotides line up with TRBD2. The CDR3 contains 16 residues. The V gene's germline CDR1 is LNHDA and CDR2 SQIVND (reference sequence). The ends lost 6 bases at V and 0 bases at J; junction bases unmatched: 8. In nucleotides, the CDR3 is TGTGCCAGTAGCATAATAGCGGGATCTAGCACAGATACGCAGTATTTT. Translation: CASSIIAGSSTDTQYF. The complete variable domain, with remaining parts taken from reference TRBV19 and TRBJ2-3, reads DGGITQSPKYLFRKEGQNVTLSCEQNLNHDAMYWYRQDPGQGLRLIYYSQIVNDFQKGDIAEGYSVSREKKESFPLTVTSAQKNPTAFYLCASSIIAGSSTDTQYFGPGTRLTVL.